A single T cell receptor beta chain is shown here with its context. Its antigen is unknown. This sample is part of a study of cytomegalovirus exposure and HLA in healthy donors. Primers included in the PCR were 60 Vbeta and 13 Jbeta primers. Profiled with immunoSEQ multiplex PCR; TCRdb holds only in-frame clones, not every one. The sample has 150,000 to 200,000 clones; approximately 84% are singletons. Whole-study findings and limits: Later analysis showed TCR association rates varying by HLA locus, highest for DRB1 and lowest for HLA-C. It has been reported that TCR beta sequences accurately predicted the HLA-A and HLA-B alleles of most subjects. Altogether, some 160 TCR beta chains were recorded as cytomegalovirus-associated. TCR beta chain V- and J-gene trimming was linked, in a later analysis, to a missense variant in DCLRE1C.

The CDR3 loop spans 13 amino acids. V lost 6 bases, J lost 2 bases, and 9 bases lay in between. Germline V gene sequence: CDR1 SNHLY, CDR2 FYNNEI. This chain joins TRBV2 and TRBJ2-3; TRBD2 is a possible D gene (5 bases). This TCR was sampled from a girl between 5 and 17 years old in good health and CMV-seropositive. Sample: PBMCs. For the CDR3, the DNA is TGTGCCAGCAGACGGGGTCCCACAGATACGCAGTATTTT. Protein sequence: CASRRGPTDTQYF.